The source of this TCR beta chain is a study of T cell changes during pregnancy in multiple sclerosis. The method was immunoSEQ multiplex PCR; TCRdb's version includes in-frame clones alone and lacks a portion of them. The sample has about 85,000 clones, roughly nine tenths seen once. V lost 5 bases and J lost 2; bases outside the gene matches: 18. The CDR3 has 18 residues. Germline values: CDR1 SGHTA, CDR2 FQGNSA. The source was peripheral blood, collected in the first trimester of pregnancy. The genes are TRBV7-2 and TRBJ2-7, with 7 bases matching TRBD2. This TCR came from a female donor with multiple sclerosis, enrolled in a pregnancy study. The DNA for the CDR3 is TGTGCCAGCAGCCGAGTGAAAAATTCGCGGGGGTCTACCTACGAGCAGTACTTC. It yields the protein CASSRVKNSRGSTYEQYF.